Sequencing of this TCR beta chain was carried out in a study of identical twins. Findings and caveats of the study: Conclusions rested on cross-sectional statistics rather than following the same donors. Excess low generation probability was seen in twin-shared out-of-frame alpha sequences.

In this sample, this clonotype turned up many times. No antigen is known for it. Template switching added a universal primer site, and cDNA bore unique molecular identifiers. Via MiXCR, TCRdb re-called the 5' RACE reads, giving one row per CDR3 protein. The table includes approximately 620,000 distinct CDR3 sequences, 8% to 9% detected once. The CDR3 loop spans 16 amino acids. In germline, CDR1 is MGHRA, CDR2 YSYEKL. Losses at the gene ends were 4 bases for V and 5 bases for J; bases not matched to a gene: 12. The sample was also linked to a second study, of yellow fever vaccine responses in identical twins.

The TCR was taken from a woman aged 18-35 years in good health. The chain combines TRBV4-1 with TRBJ2-5, with 8 bases fitting TRBD1. Sequencing input: PBMCs. CDR3 in DNA: TGCGCCAGCAGCCCCAACTTTCAGGGGGCGAGGGAGACCCAGTACTTC. Its protein product is CASSPNFQGARETQYF.